These 4 T cell receptor beta chains came from one sample sequenced in a study of T cells expressing NK-cell markers. TCRdb reprocessed the 5' RACE reads; each CDR3 protein has one entry and no DNA is given. Its table records more than 90,000 distinct CDR3 sequences. The sequenced material came from blood T cells: a sorted CD56 or NKG2C T cell subset, CD4+ or CD8+ T cells, or bulk PBMC T cells (not recorded which). All receptors derive from a woman between 18 and 70 years old in good health.

The chain couples TRBV20-1 to TRBJ2-7; the TRBD1 assignment by TCRdb is unverifiable without DNA. This CDR3 spans 13 amino acids. CDR1 DFQATT and CDR2 SNEGSKA come from the germline V gene (reference sequence). The CDR3 protein is CSARGDRTYEQYF.

The genes are TRBV29-1 and TRBJ2-3; TCRdb lists TRBD1, though no DNA is available to test this call. Looked up from germline, CDR1 is SQVTM and CDR2 is ANQGSEA. The CDR3 is 15 residues long. The CDR3 loop is CSVDPGGGSTDTQYF.

The V gene is TRBV12-3 or TRBV12-4, the J gene TRBJ1-2; TCRdb's assignment of TRBD1 cannot be checked, as there is no DNA. The CDR3 is made up of 13 amino acids. The CDR3: CASTPGGSNGYTF.

V usage is TRBV4-3 and J usage is TRBJ2-6. From germline, CDR1 is LGHNA and CDR2 YSLEER. The CDR3 loop spans 16 amino acids. The CDR3: CASSPWSRSGANVLTF.